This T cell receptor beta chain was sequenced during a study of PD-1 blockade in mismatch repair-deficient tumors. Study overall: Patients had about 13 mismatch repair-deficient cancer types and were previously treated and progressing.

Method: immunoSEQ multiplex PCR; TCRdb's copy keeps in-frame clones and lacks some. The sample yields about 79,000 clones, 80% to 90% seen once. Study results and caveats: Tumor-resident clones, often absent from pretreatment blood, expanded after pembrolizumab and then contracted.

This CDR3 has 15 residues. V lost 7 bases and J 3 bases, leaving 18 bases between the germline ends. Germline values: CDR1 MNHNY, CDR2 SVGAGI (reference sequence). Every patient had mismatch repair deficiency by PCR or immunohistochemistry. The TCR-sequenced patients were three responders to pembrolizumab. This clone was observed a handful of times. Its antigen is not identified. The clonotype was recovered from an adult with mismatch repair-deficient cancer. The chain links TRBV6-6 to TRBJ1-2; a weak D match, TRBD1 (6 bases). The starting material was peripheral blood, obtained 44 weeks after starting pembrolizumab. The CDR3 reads CASIMDSQNYYGYTF. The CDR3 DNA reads TGTGCCAGCATTATGGACAGCCAGAACTACTATGGCTACACCTTC.